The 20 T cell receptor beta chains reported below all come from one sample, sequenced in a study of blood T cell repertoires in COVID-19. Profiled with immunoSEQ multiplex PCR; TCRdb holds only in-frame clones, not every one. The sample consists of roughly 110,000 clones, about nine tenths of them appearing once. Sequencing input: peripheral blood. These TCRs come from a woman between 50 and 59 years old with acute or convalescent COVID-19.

DNA for the CDR3: TGCGCCAGCAGTGGTGCTCCTAGCGCGAACACCGGGGAGCTGTTTTTT. Translating gives CASSGAPSANTGELFF. V gene TRBV10-1 combines with J gene TRBJ2-2, with D maybe TRBD2 (6 bases). V was shortened by 4 bases and J by 0 bases, with 12 bases between the two germline ends. This CDR3 region has 16 residues. The V gene's germline CDR1 is WNHNN and CDR2 SYGVQD (reference sequence).

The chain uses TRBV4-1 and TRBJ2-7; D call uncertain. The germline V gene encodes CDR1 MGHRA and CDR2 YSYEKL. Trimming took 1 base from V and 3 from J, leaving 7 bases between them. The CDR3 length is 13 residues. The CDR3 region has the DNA TGCGCCAGCAGCCAAGGCGATTACTACGAGCAGTACTTC. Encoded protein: CASSQGDYYEQYF.

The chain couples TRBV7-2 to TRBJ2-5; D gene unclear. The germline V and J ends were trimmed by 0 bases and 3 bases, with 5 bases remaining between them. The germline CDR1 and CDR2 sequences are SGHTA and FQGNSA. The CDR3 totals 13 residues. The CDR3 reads CASSLARKETQYF. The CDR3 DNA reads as TGTGCCAGCAGCTTAGCCAGAAAAGAGACCCAGTACTTC.

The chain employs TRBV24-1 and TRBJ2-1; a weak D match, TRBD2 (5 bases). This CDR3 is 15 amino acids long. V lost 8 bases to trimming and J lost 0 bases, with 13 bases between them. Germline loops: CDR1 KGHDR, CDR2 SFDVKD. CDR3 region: CATTGWESSYNEQFF. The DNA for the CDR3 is TGTGCCACCACTGGGTGGGAGAGCTCCTACAATGAGCAGTTCTTC.

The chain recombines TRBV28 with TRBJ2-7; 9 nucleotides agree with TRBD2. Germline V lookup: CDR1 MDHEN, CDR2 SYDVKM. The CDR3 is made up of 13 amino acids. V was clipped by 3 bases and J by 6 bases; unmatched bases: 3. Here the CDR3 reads CASSLGLAVEQYF. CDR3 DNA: TGTGCCAGCAGTTTGGGACTAGCAGTCGAGCAGTACTTC.

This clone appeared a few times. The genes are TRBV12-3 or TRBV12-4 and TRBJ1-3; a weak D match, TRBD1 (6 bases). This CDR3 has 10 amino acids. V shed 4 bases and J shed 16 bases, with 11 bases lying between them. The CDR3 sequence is CASSSGTSYF. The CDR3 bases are TGTGCCAGCAGTTCCGGGACAAGCTATTTT.

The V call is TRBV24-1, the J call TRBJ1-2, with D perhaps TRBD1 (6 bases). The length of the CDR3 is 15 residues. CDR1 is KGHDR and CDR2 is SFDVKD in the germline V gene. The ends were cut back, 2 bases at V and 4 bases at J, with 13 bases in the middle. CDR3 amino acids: CATSDSPTGVYGYTF. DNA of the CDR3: TGTGCCACCAGTGATTCCCCGACAGGTGTCTATGGCTACACCTTC.

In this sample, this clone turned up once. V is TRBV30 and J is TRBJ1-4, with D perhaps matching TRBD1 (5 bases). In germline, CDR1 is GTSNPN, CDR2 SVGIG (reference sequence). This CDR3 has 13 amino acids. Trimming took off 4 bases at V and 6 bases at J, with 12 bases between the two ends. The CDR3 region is CAWNGREHEKLFF. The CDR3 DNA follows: TGTGCCTGGAATGGCAGGGAACATGAAAAACTGTTTTTT.

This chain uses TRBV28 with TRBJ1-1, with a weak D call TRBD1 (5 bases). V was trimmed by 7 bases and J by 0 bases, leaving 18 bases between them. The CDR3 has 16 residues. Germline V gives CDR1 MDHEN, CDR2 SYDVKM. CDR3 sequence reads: CASTYLAGEMNTEAFF. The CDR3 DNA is TGTGCCAGCACTTACTTAGCGGGGGAGATGAACACTGAAGCTTTCTTT.

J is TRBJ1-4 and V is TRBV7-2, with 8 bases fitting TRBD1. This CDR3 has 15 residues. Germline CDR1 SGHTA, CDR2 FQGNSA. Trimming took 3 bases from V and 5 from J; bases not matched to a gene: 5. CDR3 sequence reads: CASSLRQGRNEKLFF. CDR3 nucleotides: TGTGCCAGCAGCTTGAGACAGGGGAGGAATGAAAAACTGTTTTTT.

CDR3 region: CASSFGGATIDEQFF. In DNA, the CDR3 is TGTGCCAGCAGCTTCGGGGGGGCGACTATAGATGAGCAGTTCTTC. This chain uses TRBV7-2 with TRBJ2-1; TRBD2 agrees at 8 bases. The germline gives CDR1 SGHTA, CDR2 FQGNSA. V lost 3 bases to trimming and J lost 8 bases; unmatched junction nucleotides: 9. This CDR3 spans 15 amino acids.

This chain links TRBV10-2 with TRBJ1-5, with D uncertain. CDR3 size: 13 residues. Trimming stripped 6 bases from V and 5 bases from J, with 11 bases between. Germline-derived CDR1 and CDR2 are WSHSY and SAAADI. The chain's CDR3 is CASSVGGDQPQHF. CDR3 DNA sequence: TGCGCCAGCAGCGTCGGCGGGGATCAGCCCCAGCATTTT.

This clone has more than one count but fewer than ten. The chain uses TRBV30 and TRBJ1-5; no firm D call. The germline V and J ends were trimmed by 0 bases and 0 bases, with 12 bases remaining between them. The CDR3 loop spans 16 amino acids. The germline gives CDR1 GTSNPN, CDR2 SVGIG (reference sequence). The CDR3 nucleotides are TGTGCCTGGAGTGTAGCTCTCCCTTATAGCAATCAGCCCCAGCATTTT. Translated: CAWSVALPYSNQPQHF.

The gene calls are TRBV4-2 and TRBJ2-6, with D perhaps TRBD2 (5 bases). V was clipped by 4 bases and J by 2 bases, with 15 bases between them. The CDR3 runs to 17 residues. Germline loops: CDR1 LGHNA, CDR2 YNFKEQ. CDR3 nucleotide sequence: TGTGCCAGCAGCCTTCGGACCCTGGAGGCTGGGGCCAACGTCCTGACTTTC. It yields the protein CASSLRTLEAGANVLTF.

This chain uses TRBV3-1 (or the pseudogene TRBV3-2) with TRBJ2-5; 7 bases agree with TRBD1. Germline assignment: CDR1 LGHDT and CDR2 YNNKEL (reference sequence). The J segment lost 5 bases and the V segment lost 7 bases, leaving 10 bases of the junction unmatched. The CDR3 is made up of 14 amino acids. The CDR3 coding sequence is TGTGCCAGCACCCACAGGGGAGAGCGGGAGACCCAGTACTTC. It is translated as CASTHRGERETQYF.

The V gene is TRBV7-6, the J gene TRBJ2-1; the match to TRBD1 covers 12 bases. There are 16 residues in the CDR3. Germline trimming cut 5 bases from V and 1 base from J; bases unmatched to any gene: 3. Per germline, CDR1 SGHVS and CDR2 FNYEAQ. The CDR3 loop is CASSRDRGQSYNEQFF. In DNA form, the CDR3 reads TGTGCCAGCAGCCGGGACAGGGGGCAGTCCTACAATGAGCAGTTCTTC.

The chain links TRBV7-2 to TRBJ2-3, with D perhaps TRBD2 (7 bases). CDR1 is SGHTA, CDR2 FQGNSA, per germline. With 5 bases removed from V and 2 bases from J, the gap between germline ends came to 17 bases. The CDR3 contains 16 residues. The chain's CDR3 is CASSPPGRGDTDTQYF. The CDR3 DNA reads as TGTGCCAGCAGCCCCCCGGGGAGGGGGGACACAGATACGCAGTATTTT.

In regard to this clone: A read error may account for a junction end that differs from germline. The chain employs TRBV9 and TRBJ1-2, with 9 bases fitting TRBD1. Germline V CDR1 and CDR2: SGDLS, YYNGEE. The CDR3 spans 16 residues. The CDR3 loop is CASSVGWGQGGYGYTF. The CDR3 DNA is TGTGCCAGCAGTGTAGGATGGGGACAGGGAGGCTATGGCTACACCTTC.

The CDR3 coding sequence is TGTGCCAGCAGTGAATTTATGGGAGCTAGCACAGATACGCAGTATTTT. It specifies CASSEFMGASTDTQYF. The chain uses TRBV25-1 and TRBJ2-3, with a possible D match to TRBD2 (5 bases). Trimming took off 1 base at V and 0 bases at J, with 11 bases between the two ends. The CDR3 runs 16 residues. Germline CDR1 reads MGHDK; CDR2 reads SYGVNS.

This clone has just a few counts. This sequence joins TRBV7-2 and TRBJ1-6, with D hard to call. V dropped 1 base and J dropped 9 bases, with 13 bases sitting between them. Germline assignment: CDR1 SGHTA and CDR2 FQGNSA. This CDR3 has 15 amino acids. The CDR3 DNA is TGTGCCAGCAGCTTAGGCCGAACAGTAGGTTCACCCCTCCACTTT. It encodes CASSLGRTVGSPLHF.